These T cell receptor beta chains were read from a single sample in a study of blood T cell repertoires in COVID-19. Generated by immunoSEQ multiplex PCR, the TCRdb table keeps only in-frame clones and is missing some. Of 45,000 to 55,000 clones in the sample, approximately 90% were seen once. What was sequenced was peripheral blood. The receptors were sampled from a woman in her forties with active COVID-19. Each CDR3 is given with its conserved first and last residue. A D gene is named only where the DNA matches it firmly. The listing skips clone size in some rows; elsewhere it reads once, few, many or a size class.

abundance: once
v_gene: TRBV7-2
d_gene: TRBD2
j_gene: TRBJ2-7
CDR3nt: TGTGCCAGCAGCTTCAGTAGCGGGGGGCCCGTTAATGCCTACGAGCAGTACTTC
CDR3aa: CASSFSSGGPVNAYEQYF

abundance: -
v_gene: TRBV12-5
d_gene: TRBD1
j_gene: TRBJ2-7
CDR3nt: TGTGCTAGTGGTTTGCGGGGATGGGGGACAGGGACCTACGAGCAGTACTTC
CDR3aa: CASGLRGWGTGTYEQYF

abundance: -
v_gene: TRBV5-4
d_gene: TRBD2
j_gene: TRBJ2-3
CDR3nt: TGTGCCAGCAGACGACTAGCGGGGGGAGATACGCAGTATTTT
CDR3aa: CASRRLAGGDTQYF

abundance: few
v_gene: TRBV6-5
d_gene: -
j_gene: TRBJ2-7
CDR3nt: TGTGCCAGCAGAACCGACAGGTTGTACTACGAGCAGTACTTC
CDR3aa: CASRTDRLYYEQYF

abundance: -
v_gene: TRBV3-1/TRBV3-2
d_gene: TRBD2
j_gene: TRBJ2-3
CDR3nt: TGTGCCAGCAGCCCTAGCGGCATCACAGATACGCAGTATTTT
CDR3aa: CASSPSGITDTQYF

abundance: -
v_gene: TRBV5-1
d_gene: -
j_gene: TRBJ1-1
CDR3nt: TGCGCCAGCAGCCCGGCCCGGTCCCGAGGGACTGAAGCTTTCTTT
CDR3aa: CASSPARSRGTEAFF

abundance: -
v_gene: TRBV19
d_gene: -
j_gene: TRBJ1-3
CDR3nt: TGTGCCAGTAGTGCGTCCAGGGTCTACTCTGGAAACACCATATATTTT
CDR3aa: CASSASRVYSGNTIYF

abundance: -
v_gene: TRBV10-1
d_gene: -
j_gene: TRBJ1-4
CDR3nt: TGCGCCAGCAGTGAGACGGGTGAAAAACTGTTTTTT
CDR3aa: CASSETGEKLFF

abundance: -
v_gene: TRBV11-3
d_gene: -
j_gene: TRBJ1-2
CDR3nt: TGTGCCAGCAGCTTAGACCCCCAGGGTCGGTATGGCTACACCTTC
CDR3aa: CASSLDPQGRYGYTF

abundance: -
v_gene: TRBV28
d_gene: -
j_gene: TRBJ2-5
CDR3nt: TGTGCCAGCAGTTTAGTGAGGGAGACCCAGTACTTC
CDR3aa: CASSLVRETQYF

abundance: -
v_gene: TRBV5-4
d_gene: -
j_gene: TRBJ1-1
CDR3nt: TGTGCCAGCAGCTTGGATAGGCGCGGGGCTTTCTTT
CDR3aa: CASSLDRRGAFF

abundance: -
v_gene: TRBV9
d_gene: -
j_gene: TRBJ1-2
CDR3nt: TGTGCCAGCAGCGTACTATTCGGTCCCACGGTTGTTGGCTACACCTTC
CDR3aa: CASSVLFGPTVVGYTF

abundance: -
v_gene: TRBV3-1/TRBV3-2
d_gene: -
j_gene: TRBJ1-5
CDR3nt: TGTGCCAGCAGCCCGGGACTGGGAAGTCAGCCCCAGCATTTT
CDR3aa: CASSPGLGSQPQHF

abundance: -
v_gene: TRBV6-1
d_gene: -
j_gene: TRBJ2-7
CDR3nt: TGTGCCAGCAGTGATCCCACAATCCTGCAATACGAGCAGTACTTC
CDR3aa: CASSDPTILQYEQYF

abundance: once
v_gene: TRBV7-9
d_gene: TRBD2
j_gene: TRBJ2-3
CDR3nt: TGTGCCAGCAGCTTTAGCGGGGGTTCAGATACGCAGTATTTT
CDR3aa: CASSFSGGSDTQYF

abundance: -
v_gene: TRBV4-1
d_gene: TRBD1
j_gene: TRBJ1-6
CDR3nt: TGCGCCAGCAGCCAAGTGGGACAGCCAAATTCACCCCTCCACTTT
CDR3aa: CASSQVGQPNSPLHF

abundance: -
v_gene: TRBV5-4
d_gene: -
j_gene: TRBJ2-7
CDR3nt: TGTGCCAGCAGCTTGTATCAGGGATACGAGCAGTACTTC
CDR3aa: CASSLYQGYEQYF

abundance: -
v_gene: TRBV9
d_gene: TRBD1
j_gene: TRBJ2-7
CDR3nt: TGTGCCAGCAGCGTAGGGCAGGGGGCGACCTACGAGCAGTACTTC
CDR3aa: CASSVGQGATYEQYF

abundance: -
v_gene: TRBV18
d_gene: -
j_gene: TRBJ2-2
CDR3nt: TGTGCCAGCTCACCTCAGGACACCGGGGAGCTGTTTTTT
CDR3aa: CASSPQDTGELFF

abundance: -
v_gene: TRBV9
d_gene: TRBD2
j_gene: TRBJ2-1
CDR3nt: TGTGCCAGCGCGGCCCTAGCGGGACACAATGAGCAGTTCTTC
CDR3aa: CASAALAGHNEQFF

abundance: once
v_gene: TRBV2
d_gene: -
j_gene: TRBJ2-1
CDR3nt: TGTGCCAGCAGTGAACCCGGGGGTAATGAGCAGTTCTTC
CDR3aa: CASSEPGGNEQFF

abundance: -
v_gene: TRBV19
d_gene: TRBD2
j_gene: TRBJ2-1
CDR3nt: TGTGCCAGTAGTACCACTAGCGGGGAGGGGCAGTTCTTC
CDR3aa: CASSTTSGEGQFF

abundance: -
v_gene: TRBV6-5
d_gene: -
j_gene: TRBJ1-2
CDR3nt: TGTGCCAGCAGTTCCACTTATGGGGGGTCGTATGGCTACACCTTC
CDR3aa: CASSSTYGGSYGYTF

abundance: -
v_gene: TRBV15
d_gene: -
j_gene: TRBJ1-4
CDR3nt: TGTGCCACCAGCAGAGTGAAGGGTATCTCGGAGGATGAAAAACTGTTTTTT
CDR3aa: CATSRVKGISEDEKLFF

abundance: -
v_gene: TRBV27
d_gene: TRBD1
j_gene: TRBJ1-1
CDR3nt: TGTGCCAGCAGTTTTGAGACAGGGGCCCCGAGAAATGAAGCTTTCTTT
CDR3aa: CASSFETGAPRNEAFF

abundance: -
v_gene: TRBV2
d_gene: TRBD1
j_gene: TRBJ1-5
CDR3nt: TGTGCCAGCAGTGGGGACAGGGATGATCAGCCCCAGCATTTT
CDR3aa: CASSGDRDDQPQHF

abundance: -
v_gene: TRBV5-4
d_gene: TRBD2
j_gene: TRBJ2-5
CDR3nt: TGTGCCAGCAGCTCCCTCGGGGGGGATCACGAGACCCAGTACTTC
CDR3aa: CASSSLGGDHETQYF

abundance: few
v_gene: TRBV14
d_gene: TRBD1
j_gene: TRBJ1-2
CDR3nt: TGTGCCAGCAGCCAATTACACCCGGGACAGGGGCGCGGCTACACCTTC
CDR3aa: CASSQLHPGQGRGYTF

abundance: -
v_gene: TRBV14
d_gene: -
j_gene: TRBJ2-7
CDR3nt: TGTGCCAGCAGCCAAGGATCGCGAGGGTACTACGAGCAGTACTTC
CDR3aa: CASSQGSRGYYEQYF